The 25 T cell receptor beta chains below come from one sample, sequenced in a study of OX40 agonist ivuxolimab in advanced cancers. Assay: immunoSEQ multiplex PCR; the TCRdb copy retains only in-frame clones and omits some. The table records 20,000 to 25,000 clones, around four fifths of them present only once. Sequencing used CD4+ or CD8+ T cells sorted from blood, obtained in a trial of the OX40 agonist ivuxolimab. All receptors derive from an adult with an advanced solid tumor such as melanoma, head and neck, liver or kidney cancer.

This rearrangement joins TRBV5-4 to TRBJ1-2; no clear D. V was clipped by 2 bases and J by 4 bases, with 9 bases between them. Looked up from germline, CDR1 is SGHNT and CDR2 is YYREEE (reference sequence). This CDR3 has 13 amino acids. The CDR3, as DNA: TGTGCCAGCAGCTTTGGACCGAGCTATGGCTACACCTTC. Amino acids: CASSFGPSYGYTF.

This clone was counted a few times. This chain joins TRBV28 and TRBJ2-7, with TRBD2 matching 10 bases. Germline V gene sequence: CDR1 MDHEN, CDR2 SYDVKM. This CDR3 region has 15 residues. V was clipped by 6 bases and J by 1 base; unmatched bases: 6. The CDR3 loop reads CASRKTSGRSYEQYF. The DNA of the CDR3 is TGTGCCAGCAGAAAGACTAGCGGGCGTTCCTACGAGCAGTACTTC.

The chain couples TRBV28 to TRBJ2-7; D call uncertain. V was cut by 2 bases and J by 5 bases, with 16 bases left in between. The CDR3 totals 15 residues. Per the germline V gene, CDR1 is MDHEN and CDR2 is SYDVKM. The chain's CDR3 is CASSLPGAAKHEQYF. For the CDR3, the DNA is TGTGCCAGCAGTTTACCGGGCGCCGCTAAACACGAGCAGTACTTC.

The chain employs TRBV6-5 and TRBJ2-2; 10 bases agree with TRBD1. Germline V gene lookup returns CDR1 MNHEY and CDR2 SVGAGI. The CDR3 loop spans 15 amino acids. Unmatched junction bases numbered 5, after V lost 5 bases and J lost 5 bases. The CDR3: CASSKGTGDTGELFF. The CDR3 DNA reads TGTGCCAGCAGTAAGGGGACAGGGGATACCGGGGAGCTGTTTTTT.

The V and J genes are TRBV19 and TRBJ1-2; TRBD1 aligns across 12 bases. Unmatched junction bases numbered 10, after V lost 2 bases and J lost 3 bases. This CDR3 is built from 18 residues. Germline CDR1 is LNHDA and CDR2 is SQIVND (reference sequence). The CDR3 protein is CASSITGTGGELYYGYTF. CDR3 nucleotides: TGTGCCAGTAGTATAACGGGGACAGGGGGCGAGTTATACTATGGCTACACCTTC.

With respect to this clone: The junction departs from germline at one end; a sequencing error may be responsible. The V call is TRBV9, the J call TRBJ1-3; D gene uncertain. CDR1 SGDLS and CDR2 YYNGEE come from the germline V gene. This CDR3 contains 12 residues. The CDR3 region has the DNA TGTGCCAGCAGCGATACTGGGAACACCATATATTTT. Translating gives CASSDTGNTIYF.

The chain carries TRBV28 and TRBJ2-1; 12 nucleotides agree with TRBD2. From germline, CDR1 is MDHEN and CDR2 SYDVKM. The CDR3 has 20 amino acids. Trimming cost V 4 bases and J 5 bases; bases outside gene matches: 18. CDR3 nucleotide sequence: TGTGCCAGCAGTTCGGAACAGGGGGACTCTAGCGGGAGGGGCAACAATGAGCAGTTCTTC. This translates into CASSSEQGDSSGRGNNEQFF.

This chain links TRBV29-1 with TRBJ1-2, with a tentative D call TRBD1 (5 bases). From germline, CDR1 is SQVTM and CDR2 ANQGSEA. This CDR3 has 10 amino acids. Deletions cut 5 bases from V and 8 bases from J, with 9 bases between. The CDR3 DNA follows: TGCAGCGTTTCCAACAGGGGCTACACCTTC. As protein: CSVSNRGYTF.

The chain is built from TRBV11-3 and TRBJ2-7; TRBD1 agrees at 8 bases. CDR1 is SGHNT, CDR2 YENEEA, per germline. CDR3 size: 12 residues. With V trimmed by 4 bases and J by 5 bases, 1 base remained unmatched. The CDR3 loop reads CASSSTGDEQYF. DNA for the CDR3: TGTGCCAGCAGCTCGACAGGGGACGAGCAGTACTTC.

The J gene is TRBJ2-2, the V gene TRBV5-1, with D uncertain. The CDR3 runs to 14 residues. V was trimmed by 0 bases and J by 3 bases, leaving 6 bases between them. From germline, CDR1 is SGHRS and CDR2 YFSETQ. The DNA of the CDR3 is TGCGCCAGCAGCTTGGGAGTGCACACCGGGGAGCTGTTTTTT. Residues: CASSLGVHTGELFF.

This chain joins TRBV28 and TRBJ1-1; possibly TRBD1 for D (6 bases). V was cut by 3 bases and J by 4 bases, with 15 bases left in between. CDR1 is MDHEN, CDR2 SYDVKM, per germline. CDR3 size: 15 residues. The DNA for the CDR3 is TGTGCCAGCAGTTTGCCCTGGTCAGGGGTCACTGAAGCTTTCTTT. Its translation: CASSLPWSGVTEAFF.

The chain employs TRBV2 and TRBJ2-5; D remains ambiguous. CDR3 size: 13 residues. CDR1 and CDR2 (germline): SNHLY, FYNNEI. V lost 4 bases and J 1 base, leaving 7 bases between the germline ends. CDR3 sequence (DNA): TGTGCCAGCAGTGCTAGAAGCCAAGAGACCCAGTACTTC. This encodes CASSARSQETQYF.

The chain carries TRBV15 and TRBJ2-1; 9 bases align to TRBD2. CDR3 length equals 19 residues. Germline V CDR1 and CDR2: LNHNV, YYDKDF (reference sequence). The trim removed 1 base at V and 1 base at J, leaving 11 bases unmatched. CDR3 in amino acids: CATSRGAGGGEGSYNEQFF. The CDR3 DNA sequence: TGTGCCACCAGCAGAGGGGCGGGAGGGGGCGAAGGTTCCTACAATGAGCAGTTCTTC.

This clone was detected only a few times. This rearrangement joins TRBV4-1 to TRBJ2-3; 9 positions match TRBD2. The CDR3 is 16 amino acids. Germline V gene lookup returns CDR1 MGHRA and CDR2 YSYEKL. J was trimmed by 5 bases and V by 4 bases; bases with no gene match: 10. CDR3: CASSPSSSGTVDTQYF. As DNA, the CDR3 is TGCGCCAGCAGCCCCTCCTCTAGCGGGACCGTAGATACGCAGTATTTT.

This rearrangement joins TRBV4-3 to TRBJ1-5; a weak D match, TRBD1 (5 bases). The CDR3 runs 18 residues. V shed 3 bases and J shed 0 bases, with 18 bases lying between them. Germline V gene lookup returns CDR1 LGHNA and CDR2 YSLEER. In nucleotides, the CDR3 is TGCGCCAGCAGCCATTCGTACTTGGACATTGATAGCAATCAGCCCCAGCATTTT. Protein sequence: CASSHSYLDIDSNQPQHF.

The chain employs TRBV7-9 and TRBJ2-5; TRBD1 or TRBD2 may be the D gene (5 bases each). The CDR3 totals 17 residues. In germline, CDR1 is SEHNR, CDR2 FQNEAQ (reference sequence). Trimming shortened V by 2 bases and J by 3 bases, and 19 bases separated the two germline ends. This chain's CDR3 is CASSLSPWGIGKETQYF. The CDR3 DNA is TGTGCCAGCAGCTTAAGCCCCTGGGGCATCGGGAAAGAGACCCAGTACTTC.

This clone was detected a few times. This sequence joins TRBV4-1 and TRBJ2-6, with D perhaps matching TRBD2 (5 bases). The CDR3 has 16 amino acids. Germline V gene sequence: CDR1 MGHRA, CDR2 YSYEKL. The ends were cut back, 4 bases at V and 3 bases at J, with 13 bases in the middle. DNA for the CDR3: TGCGCCAGCAGCCCTTTGGGTGCGGGTGGGGCCAACGTCCTGACTTTC. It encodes CASSPLGAGGANVLTF.

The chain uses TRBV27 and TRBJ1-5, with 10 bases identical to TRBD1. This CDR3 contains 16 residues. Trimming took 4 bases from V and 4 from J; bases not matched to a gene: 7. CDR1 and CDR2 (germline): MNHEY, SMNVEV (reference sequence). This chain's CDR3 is CASSSRDRGANQPQHF. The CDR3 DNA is TGTGCCAGCAGTTCCCGGGACAGGGGTGCAAATCAGCCCCAGCATTTT.

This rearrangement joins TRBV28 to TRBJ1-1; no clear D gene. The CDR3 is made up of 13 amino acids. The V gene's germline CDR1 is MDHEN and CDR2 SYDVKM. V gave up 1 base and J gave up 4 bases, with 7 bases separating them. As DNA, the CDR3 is TGTGCCAGCAGTTTATCTGGGAGCACTGAAGCTTTCTTT. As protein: CASSLSGSTEAFF.

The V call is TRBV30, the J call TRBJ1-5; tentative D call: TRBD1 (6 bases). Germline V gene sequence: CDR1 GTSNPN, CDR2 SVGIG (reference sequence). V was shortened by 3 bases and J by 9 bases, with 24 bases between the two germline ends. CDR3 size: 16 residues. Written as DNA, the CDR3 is TGTGCCTGGAGCCTAGGACTCGGACAGCTCGGGGGGCCCCAGCATTTT. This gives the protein CAWSLGLGQLGGPQHF.

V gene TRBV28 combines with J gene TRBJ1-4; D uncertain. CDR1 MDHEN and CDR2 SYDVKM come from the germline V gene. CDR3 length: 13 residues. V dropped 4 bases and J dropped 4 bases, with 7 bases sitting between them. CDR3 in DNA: TGTGCCAGCAGTTCCCTGGGTAATGAAAAACTGTTTTTT. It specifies CASSSLGNEKLFF.

The CDR3 loop reads CASSQGTWSYNEQFF. CDR3 coding DNA: TGCGCCAGCAGCCAGGGGACCTGGTCCTACAATGAGCAGTTCTTC. This chain connects TRBV4-3 to TRBJ2-1; D is tentatively TRBD1 or TRBD2 (5 bases each). V lost 3 bases and J lost 1, with 10 bases in between. The germline V gene encodes CDR1 LGHNA and CDR2 YSLEER. This CDR3 spans 15 amino acids.

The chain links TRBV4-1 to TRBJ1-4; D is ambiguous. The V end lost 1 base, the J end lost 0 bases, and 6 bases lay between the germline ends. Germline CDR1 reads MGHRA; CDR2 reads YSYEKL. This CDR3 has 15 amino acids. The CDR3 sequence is CASSQGYATNEKLFF. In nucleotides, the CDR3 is TGCGCCAGCAGCCAAGGATATGCAACTAATGAAAAACTGTTTTTT.

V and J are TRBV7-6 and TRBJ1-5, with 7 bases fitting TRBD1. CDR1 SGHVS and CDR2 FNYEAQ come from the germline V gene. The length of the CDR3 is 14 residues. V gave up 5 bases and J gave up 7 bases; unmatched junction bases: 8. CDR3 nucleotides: TGTGCCAGCAGCGCTCGGGACAGCGGACAGCCCCAGCATTTT. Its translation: CASSARDSGQPQHF.

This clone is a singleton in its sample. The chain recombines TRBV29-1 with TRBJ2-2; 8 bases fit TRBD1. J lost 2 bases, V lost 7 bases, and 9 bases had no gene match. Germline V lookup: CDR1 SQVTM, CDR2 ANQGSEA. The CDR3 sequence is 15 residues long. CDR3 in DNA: TGCAGCGCGGCCGCGGGACAGGCAAACACCGGGGAGCTGTTTTTT. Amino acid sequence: CSAAAGQANTGELFF.